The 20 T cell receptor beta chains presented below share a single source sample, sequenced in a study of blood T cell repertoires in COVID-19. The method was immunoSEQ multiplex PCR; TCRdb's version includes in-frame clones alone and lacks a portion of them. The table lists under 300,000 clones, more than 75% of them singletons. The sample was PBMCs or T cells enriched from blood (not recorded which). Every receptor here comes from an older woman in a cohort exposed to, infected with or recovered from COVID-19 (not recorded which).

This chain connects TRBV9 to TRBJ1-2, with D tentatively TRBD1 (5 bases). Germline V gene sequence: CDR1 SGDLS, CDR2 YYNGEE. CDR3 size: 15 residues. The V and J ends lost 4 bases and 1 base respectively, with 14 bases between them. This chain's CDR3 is CASSPDPDSNYGYTF. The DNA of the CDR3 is TGTGCCAGCAGCCCAGACCCCGACAGTAACTATGGCTACACCTTC.

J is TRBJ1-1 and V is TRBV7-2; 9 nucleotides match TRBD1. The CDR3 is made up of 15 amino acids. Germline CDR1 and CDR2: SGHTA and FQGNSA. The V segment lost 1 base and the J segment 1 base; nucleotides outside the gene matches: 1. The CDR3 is CASSLGGQGNTEAFF. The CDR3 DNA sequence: TGTGCCAGCAGCTTAGGGGGACAGGGGAACACTGAAGCTTTCTTT.

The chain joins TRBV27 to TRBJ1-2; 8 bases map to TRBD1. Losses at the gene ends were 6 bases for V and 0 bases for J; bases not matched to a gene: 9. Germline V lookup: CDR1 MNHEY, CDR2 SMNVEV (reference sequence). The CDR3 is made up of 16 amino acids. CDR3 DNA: TGTGCCAGCAGACCCCGGCAGGGGGCAACTAACTATGGCTACACCTTC. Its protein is CASRPRQGATNYGYTF.

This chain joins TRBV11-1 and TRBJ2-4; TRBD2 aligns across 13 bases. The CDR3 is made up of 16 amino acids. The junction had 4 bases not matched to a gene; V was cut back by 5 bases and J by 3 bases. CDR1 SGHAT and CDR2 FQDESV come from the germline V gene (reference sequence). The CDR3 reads CASSARTSGGKNIQYF. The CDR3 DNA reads TGTGCCAGCAGCGCCCGGACTAGCGGGGGCAAAAACATTCAGTACTTC.

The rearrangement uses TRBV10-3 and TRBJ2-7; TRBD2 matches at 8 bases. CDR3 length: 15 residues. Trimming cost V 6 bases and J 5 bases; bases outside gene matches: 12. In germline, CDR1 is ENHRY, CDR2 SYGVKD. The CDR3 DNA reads TGTGCCATCAGCGGGGGGGTCCTAGCGGGCCACGAGCAGTACTTC. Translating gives CAISGGVLAGHEQYF.

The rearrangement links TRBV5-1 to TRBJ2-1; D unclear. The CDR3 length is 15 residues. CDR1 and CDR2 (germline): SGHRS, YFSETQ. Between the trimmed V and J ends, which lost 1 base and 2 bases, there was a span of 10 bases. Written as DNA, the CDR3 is TGCGCCAGCAGCTTGATAGAGGCGACCTACAATGAGCAGTTCTTC. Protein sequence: CASSLIEATYNEQFF.

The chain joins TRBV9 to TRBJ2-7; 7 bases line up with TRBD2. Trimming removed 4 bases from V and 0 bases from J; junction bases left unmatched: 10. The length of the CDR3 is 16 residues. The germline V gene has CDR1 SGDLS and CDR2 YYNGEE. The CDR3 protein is CASSSRLAASSYEQYF. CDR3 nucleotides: TGTGCCAGCAGCTCCAGACTAGCAGCGAGCTCCTACGAGCAGTACTTC.

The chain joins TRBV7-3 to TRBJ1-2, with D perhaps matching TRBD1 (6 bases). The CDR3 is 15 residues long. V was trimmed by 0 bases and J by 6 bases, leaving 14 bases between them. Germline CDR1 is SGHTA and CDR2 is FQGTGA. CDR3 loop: CASSLTGIQGNGYTF. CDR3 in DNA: TGTGCCAGCAGCTTAACCGGAATACAGGGCAATGGCTACACCTTC.

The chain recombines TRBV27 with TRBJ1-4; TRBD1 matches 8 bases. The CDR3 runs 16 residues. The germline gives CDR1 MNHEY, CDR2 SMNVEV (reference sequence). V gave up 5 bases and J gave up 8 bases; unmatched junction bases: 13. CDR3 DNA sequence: TGTGCCAGCAGTCCCCCCCCGGACAGGGTAGGGGAAAAACTGTTTTTT. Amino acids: CASSPPPDRVGEKLFF.

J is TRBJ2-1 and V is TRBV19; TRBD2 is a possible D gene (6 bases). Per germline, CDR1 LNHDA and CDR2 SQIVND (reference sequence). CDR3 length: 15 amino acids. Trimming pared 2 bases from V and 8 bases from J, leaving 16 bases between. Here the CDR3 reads CASSITSSRGDEQFF. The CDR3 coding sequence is TGTGCCAGTAGTATAACTAGCTCCCGTGGGGATGAGCAGTTCTTC. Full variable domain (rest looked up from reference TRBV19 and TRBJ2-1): DGGITQSPKYLFRKEGQNVTLSCEQNLNHDAMYWYRQDPGQGLRLIYYSQIVNDFQKGDIAEGYSVSREKKESFPLTVTSAQKNPTAFYLCASSITSSRGDEQFFGPGTRLTVL.

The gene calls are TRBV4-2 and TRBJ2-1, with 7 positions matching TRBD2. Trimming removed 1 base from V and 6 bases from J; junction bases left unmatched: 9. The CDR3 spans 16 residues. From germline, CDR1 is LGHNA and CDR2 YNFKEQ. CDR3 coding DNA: TGTGCCAGCAGCCAAGCCGCCAGGGCTAGCGGCAATGAGCAGTTCTTC. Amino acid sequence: CASSQAARASGNEQFF.

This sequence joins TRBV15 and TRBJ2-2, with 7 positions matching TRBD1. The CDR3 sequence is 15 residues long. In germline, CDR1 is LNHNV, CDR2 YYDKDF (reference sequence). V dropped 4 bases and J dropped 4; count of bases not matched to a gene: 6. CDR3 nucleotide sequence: TGTGCCACCAGCACCGACAGGGCGCGCACCGGGGAGCTGTTTTTT. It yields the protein CATSTDRARTGELFF.

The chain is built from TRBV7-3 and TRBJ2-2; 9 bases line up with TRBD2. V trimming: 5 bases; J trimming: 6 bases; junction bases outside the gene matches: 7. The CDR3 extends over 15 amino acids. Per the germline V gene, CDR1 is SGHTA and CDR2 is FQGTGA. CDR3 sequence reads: CASSPSLAGPGELFF. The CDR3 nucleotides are TGTGCCAGCAGCCCCAGCCTAGCGGGACCCGGGGAGCTGTTTTTT.

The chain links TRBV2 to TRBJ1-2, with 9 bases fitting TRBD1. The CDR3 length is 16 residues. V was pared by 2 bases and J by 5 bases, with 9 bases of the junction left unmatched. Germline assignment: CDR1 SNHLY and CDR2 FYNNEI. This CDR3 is CASSERGQGLWYGYTF. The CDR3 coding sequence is TGTGCCAGCAGTGAACGAGGACAGGGGCTGTGGTATGGCTACACCTTC.

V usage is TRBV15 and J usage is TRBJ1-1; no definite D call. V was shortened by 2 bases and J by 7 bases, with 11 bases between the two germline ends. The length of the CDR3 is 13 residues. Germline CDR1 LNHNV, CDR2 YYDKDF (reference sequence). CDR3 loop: CATSRSLGDEAFF. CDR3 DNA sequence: TGTGCCACCAGCAGAAGTCTTGGAGATGAAGCTTTCTTT. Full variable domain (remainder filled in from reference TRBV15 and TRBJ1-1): DAMVIQNPRYQVTQFGKPVTLSCSQTLNHNVMYWYQQKSSQAPKLLFHYYDKDFNNEADTPDNFQSRRPNTSFCFLDIRSPGLGDTAMYLCATSRSLGDEAFFGQGTRLTVV.

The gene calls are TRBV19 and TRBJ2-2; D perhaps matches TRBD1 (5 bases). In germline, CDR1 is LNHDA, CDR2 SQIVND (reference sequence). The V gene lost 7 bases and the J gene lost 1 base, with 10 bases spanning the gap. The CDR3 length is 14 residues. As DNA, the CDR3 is TGTGCCAGTATGGGCAGGGAGAACACCGGGGAGCTGTTTTTT. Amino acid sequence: CASMGRENTGELFF.

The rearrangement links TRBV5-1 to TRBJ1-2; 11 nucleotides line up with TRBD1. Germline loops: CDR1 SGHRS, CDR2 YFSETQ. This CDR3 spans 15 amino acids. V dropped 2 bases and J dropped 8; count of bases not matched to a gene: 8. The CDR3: CASSLRTGGEGGYTF. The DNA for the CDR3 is TGCGCCAGCAGCTTAAGGACAGGGGGCGAGGGAGGCTACACCTTC.

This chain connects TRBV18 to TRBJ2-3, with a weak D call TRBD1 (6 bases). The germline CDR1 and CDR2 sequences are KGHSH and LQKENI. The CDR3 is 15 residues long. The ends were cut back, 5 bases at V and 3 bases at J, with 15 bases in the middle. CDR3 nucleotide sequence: TGTGCCAGCTCAAGACAGGCAAGTGGGACAGATACGCAGTATTTT. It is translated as CASSRQASGTDTQYF.

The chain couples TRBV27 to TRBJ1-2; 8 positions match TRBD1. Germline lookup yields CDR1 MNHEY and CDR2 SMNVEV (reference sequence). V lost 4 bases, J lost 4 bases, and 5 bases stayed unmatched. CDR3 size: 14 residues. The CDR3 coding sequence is TGTGCCAGCAGTTCCGCAGGGGGCGGCTATGGCTACACCTTC. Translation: CASSSAGGGYGYTF.

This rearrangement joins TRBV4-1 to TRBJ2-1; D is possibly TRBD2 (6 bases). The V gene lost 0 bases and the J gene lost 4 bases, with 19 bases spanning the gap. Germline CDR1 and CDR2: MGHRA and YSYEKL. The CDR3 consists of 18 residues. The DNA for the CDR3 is TGCGCCAGCAGCCAAGATCCCCCGGGACTCTCTATATACAATGAGCAGTTCTTC. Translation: CASSQDPPGLSIYNEQFF.